This is a list of T cell receptor beta chains from one sample in a study of blood T cells in healthy people across ages. MiXCR was run by TCRdb on the 5' RACE reads, yielding one entry per CDR3 protein. The table includes hundreds of thousands of distinct CDR3 sequences, around a quarter detected once. The sample also formed part of further work on T cells of mothers and their children.

Specimen: blood. All receptors come from a boy aged 5-17 years in good health. Both conserved end residues are part of each CDR3. D genes are given only for firm matches. Rows may omit the clone size; those that give it use once, few, many or a size class.

J,V,size,D,CDR3,DNA
TRBJ2-1,TRBV25-1,-,-,CASNQAREFF,TGTGCCAGCAATCAAGCTAGGGAGTTCTTC
TRBJ1-3,TRBV7-2,-,-,CASSPRPDSSGNTIYF,TGTGCCAGCAGCCCCCGGCCGGATTCCTCTGGAAACACCATATATTTT
TRBJ1-1,TRBV7-2,-,-,CASSLYVEKNTEAFF,TGTGCCAGCAGCTTATATGTGGAGAAGAACACTGAAGCTTTCTTT
TRBJ1-4,TRBV9,-,-,CASSVGAERGFYEKLFF,TGTGCCAGCAGCGTAGGAGCAGAGAGGGGATTCTATGAAAAACTGTTTTTT
TRBJ2-7,TRBV19,few,TRBD2,CASSRRRTSGDYEQYF,TGTGCCAGTAGTCGAAGAAGGACTAGCGGGGACTACGAGCAGTACTTC
TRBJ1-1,TRBV6-1,-,-,CASSTEQGTEAFF,TGTGCCAGCAGCACCGAACAGGGAACTGAAGCTTTCTTT
TRBJ2-5,TRBV12-3/TRBV12-4,-,-,CASSAGLFQETRYF,TGTGCCAGCAGTGCGGGACTGTTCCAAGAGACCCGGTACTTC
TRBJ2-6,TRBV20-1,-,TRBD1,CSAATTGSGANVLTF,TGCAGTGCCGCAACGACAGGGTCTGGGGCCAACGTCCTGACTTTC
TRBJ2-5,TRBV12-3/TRBV12-4,-,TRBD1,CASGFAGGEETQYF,TGTGCCAGCGGTTTCGCAGGGGGAGAAGAGACCCAGTACTTC
TRBJ2-7,TRBV28,-,-,CASSFNGGKRNEQYF,TGTGCCAGCAGTTTTAACGGGGGAAAGAGGAACGAGCAGTACTTC
TRBJ2-7,TRBV4-2,few,-,CASSQEAGPYEQYF,TGCGCCAGCAGCCAAGAGGCAGGGCCCTACGAGCAGTACTTC
TRBJ2-7,TRBV5-1,-,-,CASSLVPGADEQYF,TGCGCCAGCAGCTTGGTTCCCGGAGCGGACGAGCAGTACTTC
TRBJ2-7,TRBV27,few,TRBD1,CASKGSGGYLPYEQYF,TGTGCCAGCAAGGGATCAGGGGGCTATCTTCCCTACGAGCAGTACTTC
TRBJ2-6,TRBV7-9,-,TRBD1,CVSSLRDRGISGANVLTF,TGTGTCAGCAGCTTACGGGACAGGGGAATCTCTGGGGCCAACGTCCTGACTTTC
TRBJ2-2,TRBV10-3,few,-,CAISESRKNTGELFF,TGTGCCATCAGTGAGTCTCGCAAGAACACCGGGGAGCTGTTTTTT
TRBJ2-1,TRBV11-2,few,-,CASSPTIIRVFF,TGTGCCAGCAGCCCGACAATTATCAGGGTTTTCTTC
TRBJ2-7,TRBV27,-,TRBD2,CASSFSGGFSYEQYF,TGTGCCAGCAGTTTTAGCGGGGGTTTCTCCTACGAGCAGTACTTC
TRBJ2-1,TRBV5-1,few,-,CASSFAGSSYNEQFF,TGCGCCAGCAGCTTCGCGGGGAGCTCCTACAATGAGCAGTTCTTC
TRBJ2-1,TRBV19,few,-,CASSIGPWPSYNEQFF,TGTGCCAGTAGTATAGGGCCCTGGCCTTCCTACAATGAGCAGTTCTTC
TRBJ2-2,TRBV12-3/TRBV12-4,-,TRBD2,CASTQGGGVKTGELFF,TGTGCCAGCACTCAAGGTGGGGGGGTGAAGACCGGGGAGCTGTTTTTT
TRBJ1-1,TRBV5-1,-,TRBD1,CASSSGGDRGTEAFF,TGCGCCAGCAGCTCCGGCGGGGACAGGGGTACTGAAGCTTTCTTT
TRBJ1-5,TRBV10-3,-,TRBD1,CAISGQGGFQPQHF,TGTGCCATCAGTGGACAGGGTGGGTTCCAGCCCCAGCATTTT
TRBJ2-5,TRBV20-1,-,-,CSAREERQETQYF,TGCAGTGCTAGAGAGGAAAGGCAAGAGACCCAGTACTTC
TRBJ2-2,TRBV5-1,few,-,CASRLQGTANTGELFF,TGCGCCAGCAGACTACAGGGGACTGCGAACACCGGGGAGCTGTTTTTT
TRBJ2-1,TRBV12-3/TRBV12-4,few,-,CASSLGGSTYNEQFF,TGTGCCAGCAGTTTAGGTGGCTCCACCTACAATGAGCAGTTCTTC
TRBJ2-7,TRBV5-6,-,TRBD2,CASSLAGGSTTNEQYF,TGTGCCAGCAGCTTGGCCGGGGGGTCGACTACTAACGAGCAGTACTTC
TRBJ2-1,TRBV7-6,-,TRBD1,CASSRGQVDNEQFF,TGTGCCAGCAGCCGGGGACAGGTTGACAATGAGCAGTTCTTC
TRBJ1-1,TRBV5-1,-,-,CASSQDGSNTEAFF,TGCGCCAGCAGCCAGGACGGATCTAACACTGAAGCTTTCTTT
TRBJ1-2,TRBV28,-,TRBD1,CASLTGVARDGYTF,TGTGCCAGCCTCACAGGGGTGGCTAGGGATGGCTACACCTTC
TRBJ1-1,TRBV5-5,few,TRBD1,CASSVRTGLLNTEAFF,TGTGCCAGCAGCGTTCGGACAGGTCTATTGAACACTGAAGCTTTCTTT
TRBJ2-7,TRBV12-3/TRBV12-4,-,TRBD2,CASSRTSGATYEQYF,TGTGCCAGCAGCAGGACTAGCGGGGCTACCTACGAGCAGTACTTC
TRBJ2-4,TRBV7-2,few,TRBD2,CASSAYLAGGNIQYF,TGTGCCAGCAGCGCCTACCTAGCGGGGGGAAACATTCAGTACTTC
TRBJ2-3,TRBV6-1,-,-,CASSVQEDTQYF,TGTGCCAGCAGTGTTCAGGAAGATACGCAGTATTTT
TRBJ2-5,TRBV9,few,-,CASNRLGEETQYF,TGTGCCAGCAATAGACTCGGGGAAGAGACCCAGTACTTC
TRBJ1-4,TRBV12-3/TRBV12-4,-,-,CASSLPPGGDEKLFF,TGTGCCAGCAGTCTCCCCCCGGGGGGAGATGAAAAACTGTTTTTT
TRBJ1-2,TRBV28,-,TRBD1,CASSPHRGNYGYTF,TGTGCCAGCAGTCCTCACAGGGGTAACTATGGCTACACCTTC
TRBJ2-3,TRBV29-1,-,-,CSVEASGPQYF,TGCAGCGTTGAGGCCTCCGGGCCGCAGTATTTT
TRBJ2-5,TRBV2,-,TRBD2,CASSEALGREETQYF,TGTGCCAGCAGTGAAGCGCTGGGGAGGGAAGAGACCCAGTACTTC
TRBJ2-7,TRBV20-1,few,TRBD2,CSARVAAGGPYEQYF,TGCAGTGCTAGAGTAGCCGCGGGGGGCCCCTACGAGCAGTACTTC
TRBJ2-7,TRBV28,-,-,CASSPGWQNAYEQYF,TGTGCCAGCAGCCCTGGGTGGCAGAATGCCTACGAGCAGTACTTC
TRBJ2-4,TRBV12-5,-,-,CASGLMGNIQYF,TGTGCTAGTGGTTTGATGGGAAACATTCAGTACTTC
TRBJ1-3,TRBV15,few,-,CATSSGPTTTIYF,TGTGCCACCAGCAGTGGACCTACAACCACCATATATTTT
TRBJ1-2,TRBV15,-,-,CATSRGNYGYTF,TGTGCCACCAGCAGAGGGAACTATGGCTACACCTTC
TRBJ2-7,TRBV5-1,-,-,CASSARRLRDEQYF,TGCGCCAGCAGCGCTCGACGGCTGCGGGACGAGCAGTACTTC
TRBJ2-5,TRBV7-9,few,TRBD2,CASSYLFGLAEGYQETQYF,TGTGCCAGCAGCTATCTCTTCGGACTAGCGGAGGGCTACCAAGAGACCCAGTACTTC
TRBJ2-2,TRBV7-9,-,-,CARGAWTGELFF,TGTGCCAGAGGGGCATGGACCGGGGAGCTGTTTTTT
TRBJ2-7,TRBV19,-,-,CASSLDIPNYEQYF,TGTGCCAGTAGTCTTGACATACCCAACTACGAGCAGTACTTC
TRBJ2-3,TRBV6-2/TRBV6-3,-,-,CASSYFPPRVATDTQYF,TGTGCCAGCAGTTACTTTCCGCCGCGCGTGGCGACAGATACGCAGTATTTT
TRBJ2-5,TRBV20-1,few,-,CSAPTAAGGETQYF,TGCAGTGCCCCGACGGCGGCTGGAGGAGAGACCCAGTACTTC
TRBJ2-5,TRBV12-3/TRBV12-4,few,TRBD2,CATVSGVEETQYF,TGTGCCACCGTTAGCGGGGTTGAAGAGACCCAGTACTTC
TRBJ2-7,TRBV12-3/TRBV12-4,few,-,CASSFGQVYYEQYF,TGTGCCAGCAGTTTCGGTCAGGTCTACTACGAGCAGTACTTC
TRBJ2-7,TRBV5-1,-,-,CASSLEARAAYEQYF,TGCGCCAGCAGCTTGGAAGCCAGGGCAGCCTACGAGCAGTACTTC
TRBJ1-2,TRBV9,-,-,CASRGAGGYTF,TGTGCCAGCAGAGGGGCCGGGGGCTACACCTTC
TRBJ2-5,TRBV20-1,few,-,CSANTGSETQYF,TGCAGTGCGAACACAGGGTCAGAGACCCAGTACTTC
TRBJ2-2,TRBV30,few,-,CAWGGTRNTGELFF,TGTGCCTGGGGGGGGACACGCAACACCGGGGAGCTGTTTTTT
TRBJ1-4,TRBV12-3/TRBV12-4,-,-,CASSLGGVDEKLFF,TGTGCCAGCAGTTTAGGGGGGGTCGATGAAAAACTGTTTTTT
TRBJ2-1,TRBV4-2,-,-,CASSQEVSYSNEQFF,TGTGCCAGCAGCCAAGAAGTAAGTTATAGCAATGAGCAGTTCTTC
TRBJ2-5,TRBV15,few,-,CATSITRQETQYF,TGTGCCACCAGCATAACAAGGCAAGAGACCCAGTACTTC
TRBJ1-1,TRBV6-2/TRBV6-3,-,-,CASSFPELDEAFF,TGTGCCAGCAGTTTCCCCGAGTTGGATGAAGCTTTCTTT
TRBJ1-5,TRBV2,-,-,CASSDDGENLEEPQHF,TGTGCCAGCAGTGATGACGGGGAAAACCTGGAGGAGCCCCAGCATTTT